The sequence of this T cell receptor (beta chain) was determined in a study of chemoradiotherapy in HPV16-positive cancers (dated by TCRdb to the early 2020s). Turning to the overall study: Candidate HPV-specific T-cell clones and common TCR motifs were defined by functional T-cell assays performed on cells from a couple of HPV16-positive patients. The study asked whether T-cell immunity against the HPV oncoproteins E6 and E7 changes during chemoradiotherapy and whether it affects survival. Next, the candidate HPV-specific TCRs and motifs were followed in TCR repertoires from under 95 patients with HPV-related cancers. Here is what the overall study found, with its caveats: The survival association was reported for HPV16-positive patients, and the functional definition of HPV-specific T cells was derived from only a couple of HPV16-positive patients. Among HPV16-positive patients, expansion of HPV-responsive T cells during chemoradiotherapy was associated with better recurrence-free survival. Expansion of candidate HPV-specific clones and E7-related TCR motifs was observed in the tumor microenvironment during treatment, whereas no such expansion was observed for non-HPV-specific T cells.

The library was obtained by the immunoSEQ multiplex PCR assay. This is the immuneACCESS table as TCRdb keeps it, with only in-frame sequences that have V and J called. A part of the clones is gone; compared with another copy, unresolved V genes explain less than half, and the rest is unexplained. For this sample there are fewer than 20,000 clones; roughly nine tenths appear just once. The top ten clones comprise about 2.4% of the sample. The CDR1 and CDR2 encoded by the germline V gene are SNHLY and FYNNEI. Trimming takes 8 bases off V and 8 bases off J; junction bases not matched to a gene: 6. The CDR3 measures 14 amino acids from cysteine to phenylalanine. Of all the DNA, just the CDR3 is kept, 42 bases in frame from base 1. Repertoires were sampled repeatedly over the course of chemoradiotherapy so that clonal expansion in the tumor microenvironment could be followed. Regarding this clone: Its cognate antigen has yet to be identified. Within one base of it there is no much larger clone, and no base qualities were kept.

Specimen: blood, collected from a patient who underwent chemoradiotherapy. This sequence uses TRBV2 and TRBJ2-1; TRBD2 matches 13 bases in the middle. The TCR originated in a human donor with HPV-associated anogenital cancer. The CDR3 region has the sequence CASLGLAGAYEQFF. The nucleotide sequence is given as TGTGCCAGCCTCGGACTAGCGGGGGCGTATGAGCAGTTCTTC.